A single sample gave rise to the 2 T cell receptor beta chains below, sequenced in a study of Ad26.COV2.S vaccination and SARS-CoV-2 variants (dated by TCRdb to the early 2020s). The meaning of the sample's treatment or condition label: about 20 received Ad26.COV2.S at low or high dose, single or two shots; roughly five received placebo; per-sample allocation not given. Repertoires of vaccine and placebo recipients were sequenced from samples collected on day 63 after the first injection. Library preparation used the immunoSEQ multiplex PCR assay. This immuneACCESS table, as held by TCRdb, lists in-frame sequences with V and J called but not all clones. Of the missing ones, under half trace to an unresolved V gene in checked studies; the others have no known cause. This sample is represented by around 300,000 clones; roughly 90% of them were singletons. Of the sample, 5% to 6.5% falls within the top ten clones.

Here the sequenced sample was peripheral blood, taken in a trial of Ad26.COV2.S vaccine versus placebo. These receptors were taken from a person aged 18-65 years who received the Ad26.COV2.S COVID-19 vaccine or a placebo.

This clone was seen only once. The CDR3 loop is CASSLGLAEPSYEQYV. As DNA, the CDR3 is TGTGCCAGCAGTTTAGGACTAGCTGAGCCCTCCTACGAGCAGTACGTC. V usage is TRBV28 and J usage is TRBJ2-7, with 8 nucleotides matching TRBD2. CDR1 MDHEN and CDR2 SYDVKM come from the germline V gene. J gave up 0 bases and V 2 bases, and 6 bases lay outside the gene matches. This CDR3 has 16 amino acids.

The chain recombines TRBV27 with TRBJ1-6; D is possibly TRBD1 (5 bases). Trimming took off 0 bases at V and 9 bases at J, with 15 bases between the two ends. This CDR3 contains 16 residues. The germline V gene has CDR1 MNHEY and CDR2 SMNVEV (reference sequence). CDR3: CASSLSVQGRASPLHF. CDR3 coding DNA: TGTGCCAGCAGTTTATCCGTCCAGGGAAGGGCTTCACCCCTCCACTTT.